This T cell receptor beta chain came from a study of blood T cell repertoires in COVID-19. V was pared by 1 base and J by 8 bases, with 10 bases of the junction left unmatched. The CDR3 is 16 amino acids. CDR1 and CDR2 (germline): SGHDT, YYEEEE. In the source study's methods: Quantification of nucleated cells was approximated via reference gene primer amplification. The method was immunoSEQ multiplex PCR; TCRdb's version includes in-frame clones alone and lacks a portion of them. D and trimming were read from the DNA, whereas the V and J calls and clone size are those reported in that table. The sample comprises around 180,000 clones, approximately 83% of which are singletons, and over 2.5% rests with the top ten.

The origin of this receptor is a man between 60 and 70 years old with acute or convalescent COVID-19. The specimen sequenced was peripheral blood. V gene TRBV5-6 combines with J gene TRBJ2-1; 9 nucleotides agree with TRBD2. The DNA for the CDR3 is TGTGCCAGCAGCTTGATCGCGGGAGGGCCATATGATGAGCAGTTCTTC. Translating it yields CASSLIAGGPYDEQFF.